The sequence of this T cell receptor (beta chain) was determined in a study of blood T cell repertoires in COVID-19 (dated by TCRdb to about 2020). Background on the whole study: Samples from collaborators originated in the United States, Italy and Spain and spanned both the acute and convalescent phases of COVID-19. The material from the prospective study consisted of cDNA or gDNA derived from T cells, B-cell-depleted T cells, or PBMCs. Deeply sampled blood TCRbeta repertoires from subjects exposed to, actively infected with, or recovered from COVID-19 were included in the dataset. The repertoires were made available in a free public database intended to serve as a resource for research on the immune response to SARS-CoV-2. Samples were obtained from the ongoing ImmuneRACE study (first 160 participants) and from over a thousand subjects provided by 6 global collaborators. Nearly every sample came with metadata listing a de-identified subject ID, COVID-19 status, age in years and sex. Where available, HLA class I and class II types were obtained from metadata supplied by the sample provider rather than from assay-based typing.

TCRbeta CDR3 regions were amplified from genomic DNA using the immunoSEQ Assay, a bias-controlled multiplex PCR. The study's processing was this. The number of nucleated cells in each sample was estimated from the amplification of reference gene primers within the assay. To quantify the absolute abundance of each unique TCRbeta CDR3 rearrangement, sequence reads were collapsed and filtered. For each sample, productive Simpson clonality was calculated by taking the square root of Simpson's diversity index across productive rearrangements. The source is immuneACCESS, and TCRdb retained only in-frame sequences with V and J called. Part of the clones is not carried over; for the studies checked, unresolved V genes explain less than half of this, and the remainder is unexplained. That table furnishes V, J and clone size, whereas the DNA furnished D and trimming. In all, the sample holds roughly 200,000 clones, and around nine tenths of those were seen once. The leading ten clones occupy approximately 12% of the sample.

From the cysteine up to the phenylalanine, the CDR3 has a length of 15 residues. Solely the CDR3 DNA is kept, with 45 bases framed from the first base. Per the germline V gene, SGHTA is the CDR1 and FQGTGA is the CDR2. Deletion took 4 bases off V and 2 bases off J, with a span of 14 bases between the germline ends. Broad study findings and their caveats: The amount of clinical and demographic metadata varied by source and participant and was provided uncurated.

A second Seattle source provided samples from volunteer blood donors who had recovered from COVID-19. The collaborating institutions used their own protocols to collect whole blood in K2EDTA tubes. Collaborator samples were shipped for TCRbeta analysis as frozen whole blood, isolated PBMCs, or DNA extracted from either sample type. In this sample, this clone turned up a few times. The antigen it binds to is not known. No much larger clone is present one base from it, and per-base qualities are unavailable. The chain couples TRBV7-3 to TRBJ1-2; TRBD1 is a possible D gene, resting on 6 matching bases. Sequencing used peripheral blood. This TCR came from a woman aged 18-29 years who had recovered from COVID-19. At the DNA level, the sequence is TGTGCCAGCAGCTACGGCTCTGGACAGAACTATGGCTACACCTTC. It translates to CASSYGSGQNYGYTF.